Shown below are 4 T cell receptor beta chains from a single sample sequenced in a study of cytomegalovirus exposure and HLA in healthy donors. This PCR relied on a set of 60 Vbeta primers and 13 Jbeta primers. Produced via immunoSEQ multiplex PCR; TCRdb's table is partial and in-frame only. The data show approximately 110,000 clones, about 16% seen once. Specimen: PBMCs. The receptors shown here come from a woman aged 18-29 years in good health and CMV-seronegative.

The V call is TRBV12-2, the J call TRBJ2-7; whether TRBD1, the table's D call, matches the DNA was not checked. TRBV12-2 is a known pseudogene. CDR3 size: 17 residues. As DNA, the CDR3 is TGTGCAAGTCGCTTAGCAAGAACAGGGGCCAACTCCTACGAGCAGTACTTC. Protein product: CASRLARTGANSYEQYF.

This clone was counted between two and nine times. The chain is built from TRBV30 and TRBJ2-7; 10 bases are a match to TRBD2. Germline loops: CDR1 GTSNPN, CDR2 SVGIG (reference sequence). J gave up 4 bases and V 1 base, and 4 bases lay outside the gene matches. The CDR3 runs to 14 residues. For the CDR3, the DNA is TGTGCCTGGAGTGCCCTAGCGGGGGTATACGAGCAGTACTTC. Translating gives CAWSALAGVYEQYF.

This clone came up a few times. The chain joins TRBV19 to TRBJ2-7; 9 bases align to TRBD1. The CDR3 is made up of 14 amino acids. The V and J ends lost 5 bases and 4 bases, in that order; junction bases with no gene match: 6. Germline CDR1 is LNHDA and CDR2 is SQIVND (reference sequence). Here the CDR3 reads CASSPGTGRYEQYF. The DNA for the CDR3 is TGTGCCAGTAGTCCCGGGACAGGGCGGTACGAGCAGTACTTC.

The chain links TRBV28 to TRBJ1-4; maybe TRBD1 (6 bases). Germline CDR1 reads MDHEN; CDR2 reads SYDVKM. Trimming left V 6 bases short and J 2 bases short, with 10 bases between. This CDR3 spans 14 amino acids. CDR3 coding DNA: TGTGCCAGCAGCCACAGGGTCACTAATGAAAAACTGTTTTTT. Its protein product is CASSHRVTNEKLFF.